This T cell receptor beta chain was observed in a study of cytomegalovirus exposure and HLA in healthy donors. Points from the study as a whole: The sole available immune exposure information was CMV serostatus. As confirmed in vitro, three CMV-associated chains were specific for CMV antigens.

Primers included in the PCR were 60 Vbeta and 13 Jbeta primers. Sequenced by immunoSEQ multiplex PCR; TCRdb stores in-frame clones only, minus some. The profile shows fewer than 130,000 clones, roughly 80% of them singletons. Regarding this clone: Antigen unknown.

Specimen: PBMCs. The clonotype originates from a female donor in good health and CMV-seropositive.

This CDR3 is CASNMDGLRGEKLFF. CDR3 DNA sequence: TGTGCCAGCAACATGGATGGGCTTAGGGGAGAAAAACTGTTTTTT. V is TRBV28 and J is TRBJ1-4; perhaps TRBD1 as D (5 bases). Germline V gene lookup returns CDR1 MDHEN and CDR2 SYDVKM. This CDR3 has 15 amino acids. Between the trimmed V and J ends, which lost 7 bases and 8 bases, there was a span of 20 bases. The variable domain in full, completed from reference TRBV28 and TRBJ1-4, reads DVKVTQSSRYLVKRTGEKVFLECVQDMDHENMFWYRQDPGLGLRLIYFSYDVKMKEKGDIPEGYSVSREKKERFSLILESASTNQTSMYLCASNMDGLRGEKLFFGSGTQLSVL.